These 10 T cell receptor beta chains were sequenced from one sample in a study of control samples from healthy donors and cancer patients. Sequencing was performed with immunoSEQ multiplex PCR; in TCRdb, only in-frame clones are kept and a portion is missing. This table has about 120,000 clones, around 90% appearing once. What was sequenced was blood. These receptors all come from a man aged 40-49 years in good health.

The chain links TRBV2 to TRBJ1-1; tentative D call: TRBD1 (5 bases). The CDR3 is made up of 13 amino acids. Germline loops: CDR1 SNHLY, CDR2 FYNNEI. V lost 6 bases and J 4 bases, leaving 12 bases between the germline ends. The CDR3 sequence is CASRSEGTTEAFF. CDR3 DNA sequence: TGTGCCAGCAGGTCCGAGGGGACCACTGAAGCTTTCTTT.

A single count supports this clone. The CDR3 is CAWRAGNTIYF. The CDR3 DNA is TGTGCCTGGAGGGCTGGAAACACCATATATTTT. The V gene is TRBV30, the J gene TRBJ1-3; D is uncertain. The CDR3 has 11 residues. The V end lost 3 bases, the J end lost 2 bases, and 2 bases lay between the germline ends. The V gene's germline CDR1 is GTSNPN and CDR2 SVGIG (reference sequence). Looking up the rest from reference TRBV30 and TRBJ1-3 gives the full variable domain: SQTIHQWPATLVQPVGSPLSLECTVEGTSNPNLYWYRQAAGRGLQLLFYSVGIGQISSEVPQNLSASRPQDRQFILSSKKLLLSDSGFYLCAWRAGNTIYFGEGSWLTVV.

This clone was recorded a few times. This chain connects TRBV7-2 to TRBJ1-5; D unclear. The V end lost 0 bases, the J end lost 0 bases, and 6 bases lay between the germline ends. CDR1 SGHTA and CDR2 FQGNSA come from the germline V gene. This CDR3 has 15 residues. The CDR3 loop is CASSLASVSNQPQHF. CDR3 in DNA: TGTGCCAGCAGCTTAGCTTCGGTTAGCAATCAGCCCCAGCATTTT.

This clone was picked up one time. V is TRBV14 and J is TRBJ1-1; D is undetermined. Per germline, CDR1 SGHDN and CDR2 FVKESK. The CDR3 extends over 14 amino acids. The V and J ends lost 0 bases and 7 bases respectively, with 12 bases between them. This CDR3 is CASSQDKVPGEAFF. The CDR3 coding sequence is TGTGCCAGCAGCCAAGACAAGGTGCCCGGTGAAGCTTTCTTT.

The J gene is TRBJ1-4, the V gene TRBV6-5; D is unresolved. Germline assignment: CDR1 MNHEY and CDR2 SVGAGI. This CDR3 spans 15 amino acids. V was clipped by 5 bases and J by 5 bases, with 15 bases between them. The CDR3 is CASSKSPLANEKLFF. The CDR3 coding sequence is TGTGCCAGCAGTAAAAGCCCGTTGGCCAATGAAAAACTGTTTTTT.

The chain combines TRBV4-2 with TRBJ2-2; TRBD2 matches 12 bases. The CDR3 has 18 residues. V shed 4 bases, J shed 0 bases, and the junction held 6 bases outside the gene matches. CDR1 is LGHNA, CDR2 YNFKEQ, per germline. The CDR3 region is CASSLTSGGIPNTGELFF. In DNA, the CDR3 is TGTGCCAGCAGCCTTACTAGCGGGGGGATACCGAACACCGGGGAGCTGTTTTTT.

The chain joins TRBV19 to TRBJ1-3; 7 bases are shared with TRBD1. The germline gives CDR1 LNHDA, CDR2 SQIVND (reference sequence). After removal of 5 bases from V and 0 bases from J, the junction contained 1 base not matched to a gene. The CDR3 runs to 14 residues. The CDR3 region is CASSRTGSGNTIYF. The DNA of the CDR3 is TGTGCCAGTAGTCGGACAGGCTCTGGAAACACCATATATTTT. The full variable domain, its missing parts supplied by reference TRBV19 and TRBJ1-3, is DGGITQSPKYLFRKEGQNVTLSCEQNLNHDAMYWYRQDPGQGLRLIYYSQIVNDFQKGDIAEGYSVSREKKESFPLTVTSAQKNPTAFYLCASSRTGSGNTIYFGEGSWLTVV.

The rearrangement links TRBV5-1 to TRBJ1-3; D might be TRBD1 (5 bases). V was trimmed by 3 bases and J by 0 bases, leaving 10 bases between them. CDR3 length: 15 amino acids. Germline V gives CDR1 SGHRS, CDR2 YFSETQ. The CDR3 sequence: CASSYGGDSGNTIYF. DNA for the CDR3: TGCGCCAGCAGCTACGGGGGAGACTCTGGAAACACCATATATTTT.

This chain links TRBV5-1 with TRBJ1-1; D unclear. The V end was cut by 1 base, the J end by 2 bases, with 6 bases between. This CDR3 is built from 13 residues. Germline V gene sequence: CDR1 SGHRS, CDR2 YFSETQ. In DNA form, the CDR3 reads TGCGCCAGCAGCTTGCAGTTTAACACTGAAGCTTTCTTT. Protein product: CASSLQFNTEAFF.

The gene calls are TRBV10-3 and TRBJ2-7; D might be TRBD1 or TRBD2, each matching 5 bases. Germline values: CDR1 ENHRY, CDR2 SYGVKD. V lost 2 bases, J lost 5 bases, and 19 bases lay in between. The CDR3 consists of 16 residues. CDR3 DNA: TGTGCCATCAGTGAGCGGAAGAGAATGGGGGTAGACGAGCAGTACTTC. Translation: CAISERKRMGVDEQYF.